This T cell receptor beta chain was obtained from a study of early T cells in non-severe SARS-CoV-2 infection (dated by TCRdb to the early 2020s). Background for the entire study: Because TCR sequencing relied on bulk RNA taken from unsorted whole blood, pairing of alpha and beta chains was not possible.

Set within a cohort of healthcare workers in London, UK, this nested case-control study involved weekly PCR testing of nasopharyngeal swabs along with blood sampling. Healthcare workers were recruited during the week of the UK lockdown, between 23 and 31 March 2020, and followed weekly for up to 16 weeks. This clonotype was recorded at least ten times. What antigen it recognizes has not been identified. No qualities accompany the bases; no much larger clone lies one base away. Cut back by 0 bases and 0 bases, the V and J ends lie 15 bases apart. The CDR3 measures 18 amino acids from cysteine to phenylalanine. Kept here is only the CDR3 DNA, which spans 54 bases and is read in frame from base 1. CDR1 LGHNA and CDR2 YNFKEQ are derived from the germline V gene. The research as a whole found: VDJdb matching was skewed toward anti-spike CD8 responses, so virus-specific expansions were likely underestimated and private and CD4 specificities were missed.

Library method: 5' RACE. Reads for this sample came from a NextSeq 500. To correct for sequencing error and PCR bias, the TCR library protocol tagged individual cDNA molecules with unique molecular identifiers. TCR alpha and beta chains were both sequenced, and the abundances of alpha and beta sequences in each sample were closely correlated with each other. Turning to the authors' computational methods: V gene, J gene and CDR3 annotation of TCR sequences was performed with Decombinator V4. TCRs were defined as expanded if a significant change between any two time points was detected under a Poisson model with p below 0.0001. TCR abundances were normalised to the total number of TCRs sequenced per sample and expressed as counts per million. TRAV1-2 paired with TRAJ12, TRAJ20 or TRAJ33 defined MAIT TCRs, while TRAV10 paired with TRAJ18 defined iNKT TCRs. VDJdb, accessed on 1 November 2021, was searched for TCRs annotated for CMV, EBV and SARS-CoV-2, and TCRs annotated for more than one antigen were excluded. In TCRdb, the public reads were trimmed at Q25 with fastp and aligned with MiXCR, with productive beta chains retained. Each entry is one CDR3 protein sequence, shown with its most common DNA and genes. It is TCRdb's table, rather than the study itself, that gives the V and J calls and clone size. The sample yields 55,000 to 75,000 distinct CDR3 sequences; around 9.9% were counted once. The top ten constitute around 1.3% of the sample.

This chain is built from TRBV4-2 and TRBJ2-1; D gene: possibly TRBD1, on 6 matching bases. This sequence was found in an adult who was a healthcare worker with PCR-confirmed SARS-CoV-2 infection or an uninfected control (not recorded which). The sample taken for sequencing was whole blood. The DNA is as follows: TGTGCCAGCAGCCAAGATACGGCCCAGGGGCACTCCTACAATGAGCAGTTCTTC. Translated, it reads CASSQDTAQGHSYNEQFF.